Presented here are 24 T cell receptor beta chains from one specimen sequenced in a study of post-analysis software for immune sequencing data. Every TCR beta cDNA library bore unique molecular identifiers. TCRdb fed the PCR reads into MiXCR, producing one record per CDR3 protein. The table has around 160,000 distinct CDR3 sequences, 30% to 45% seen once. The sequences come from blood, collected after autologous hematopoietic stem cell transplantation. Receptors originate from a girl between 10 and 17 years old with multiple sclerosis.

The rearrangement uses TRBV19 and TRBJ1-2; D is unclear. CDR1 and CDR2 (germline): LNHDA, SQIVND (reference sequence). V was pared by 3 bases and J by 8 bases, with 10 bases between. The CDR3 is 12 amino acids. The CDR3 loop reads CASSISVYGYTF. The CDR3 DNA sequence: TGTGCCAGTAGTATTTCGGTTTACGGCTACACCTTC.

The rearrangement joins TRBV12-3 or TRBV12-4 to TRBJ2-7; D is ambiguous. V was clipped by 3 bases and J by 1 base, with 7 bases between them. The CDR3 spans 13 residues. The CDR3 region has the DNA TGTGCCAGCAGTTTGAGGCAGTCCTACGAGCAGTACTTC. Amino acid sequence: CASSLRQSYEQYF.

This clonotype was counted only a few times. CDR3 nucleotide sequence: TGTGCCAGCAGTTACACACGTGCGGCAGGCTACGAGCAGTACTTC. This sequence encodes CASSYTRAAGYEQYF. V and J are TRBV6-5 and TRBJ2-7; D remains unclear. Germline loops: CDR1 MNHEY, CDR2 SVGAGI. The CDR3 sequence is 15 residues long. Trimming shortened V by 2 bases and J by 3 bases, and 14 bases separated the two germline ends.

The sample holds one count of this clonotype. With a much larger clone just one base away, this may be a read error. This CDR3 reads CASNAGPKNTGELFF. DNA for the CDR3: TGTGCCAGCAACGCGGGACCGAAGAACACCGGGGAGCTGTTTTTT. The chain employs TRBV9 and TRBJ2-2; a possible D gene is TRBD2 (6 bases). From germline, CDR1 is SGDLS and CDR2 YYNGEE. This CDR3 is 15 amino acids long. Trimming shortened V by 6 bases and J by 1 base, and 13 bases separated the two germline ends.

The V call is TRBV6-6, the J call TRBJ2-4; no firm D call. Trimming removed 7 bases from V and 13 bases from J, with 20 bases in between. CDR1 and CDR2 from the germline V gene are MNHNY and SVGAGI (reference sequence). The CDR3 is made up of 13 amino acids. CDR3 in amino acids: CASTESRREEQYF. The DNA of the CDR3 is TGTGCCAGCACCGAGTCCAGACGTGAAGAGCAGTACTTC.

The chain recombines TRBV5-1 with TRBJ1-5; TRBD1 matches 7 bases. The germline V gene has CDR1 SGHRS and CDR2 YFSETQ. This CDR3 spans 14 amino acids. J was trimmed by 7 bases and V by 0 bases; bases with no gene match: 4. CDR3 bases: TGCGCCAGCAGCTTGGCCGAGGGGGCCCAGCCCCAGCATTTT. The encoded protein is CASSLAEGAQPQHF. Using reference TRBV5-1 and TRBJ1-5 for the parts outside the CDR3, the full variable domain is KAGVTQTPRYLIKTRGQQVTLSCSPISGHRSVSWYQQTPGQGLQFLFEYFSETQRNKGNFPGRFSGRQFSNSRSEMNVSTLELGDSALYLCASSLAEGAQPQHFGDGTRLSIL.

The V gene is TRBV20-1, the J gene TRBJ2-1, with TRBD2 as a possible D gene (5 bases). Trimming removed 3 bases at V and 5 bases at J, with 17 bases between. CDR3 length equals 15 residues. Germline loops: CDR1 DFQATT, CDR2 SNEGSKA (reference sequence). The CDR3 DNA reads as TGCAGTGCTAGTAGAATTGGCGGGTGGGACAATGAGCAGTTCTTC. It translates to CSASRIGGWDNEQFF.

This clonotype has just a few counts. V gene TRBV7-6 combines with J gene TRBJ1-2, with D possibly matching TRBD1 (5 bases). This CDR3 is built from 15 residues. The germline V gene has CDR1 SGHVS and CDR2 FNYEAQ. V dropped 1 base and J dropped 6 bases, with 15 bases sitting between them. CDR3 nucleotides: TGTGCCAGCAGCTTAGTGGCGGGGGGGGAACATGGCTACACCTTC. Its translation is CASSLVAGGEHGYTF.

The rearrangement joins TRBV7-9 to TRBJ2-1, with 8 bases lining up with TRBD1. V shed 4 bases, J shed 5 bases, and the junction held 13 bases outside the gene matches. The CDR3 is 17 amino acids. In germline, CDR1 is SEHNR, CDR2 FQNEAQ (reference sequence). The DNA for the CDR3 is TGTGCCAGCAGCTCAGTTGTGGCAGGGGGCCTAGACAATGAGCAGTTCTTC. This encodes CASSSVVAGGLDNEQFF.

The chain links TRBV28 to TRBJ2-1; D ambiguous. This CDR3 comprises 15 residues. Trimming removed 6 bases at V and 4 bases at J, with 16 bases between. The germline V gene has CDR1 MDHEN and CDR2 SYDVKM. The CDR3 here is CASRATLDRYNEQFF. For the CDR3, the DNA is TGTGCCAGCAGAGCAACCTTAGACCGTTACAATGAGCAGTTCTTC. The complete variable domain, with remaining parts taken from reference TRBV28 and TRBJ2-1, reads DVKVTQSSRYLVKRTGEKVFLECVQDMDHENMFWYRQDPGLGLRLIYFSYDVKMKEKGDIPEGYSVSREKKERFSLILESASTNQTSMYLCASRATLDRYNEQFFGPGTRLTVL.

This clonotype appeared a few times. The J gene is TRBJ1-2, the V gene TRBV4-1; D may be TRBD1 (5 bases). The germline CDR1 and CDR2 sequences are MGHRA and YSYEKL. Trimming took 1 base from V and 6 from J, leaving 15 bases between them. The CDR3 covers 15 residues. As DNA, the CDR3 is TGCGCCAGCAGCCAAGGGTGGGGCGCGGAAAATGGCTACACCTTC. It translates to CASSQGWGAENGYTF.

The chain recombines TRBV20-1 with TRBJ2-4, with a tentative D call TRBD1 (6 bases). Matching the DNA end better, TRBJ2-7 makes the J call doubtful. The V gene's germline CDR1 is DFQATT and CDR2 SNEGSKA (reference sequence). This CDR3 region has 13 residues. The DNA of the CDR3 is TGCAGTGCTAAAGATACAGGGTTGGACGAGCAGTACTTC. This translates into CSAKDTGLDEQYF.

V usage is TRBV12-5 and J usage is TRBJ2-7; D possibly corresponds to TRBD1 (6 bases). Trimming took off 5 bases at V and 6 bases at J, with 11 bases between the two ends. CDR3 size: 12 residues. Germline V CDR1 and CDR2: LGHNT, FRNRAP. CDR3 loop: CASGLGQREQYF. The CDR3 nucleotides read TGTGCTAGTGGTCTCGGACAGCGCGAGCAGTACTTC.

This clonotype was seen a handful of times. The chain uses TRBV4-3 and TRBJ1-5, with unresolved D. Deletions cut 1 base from V and 3 bases from J, with 10 bases between. The CDR3 spans 15 residues. Germline CDR1 reads LGHNA; CDR2 reads YSLEER. The CDR3 here is CASSQVFTDNQPQHF. Here the CDR3 DNA reads TGCGCCAGCAGCCAAGTTTTCACAGACAATCAGCCCCAGCATTTT.

This clonotype has only one observation. The chain couples TRBV28 to TRBJ1-5; the match to TRBD1 covers 9 bases. Germline V lookup: CDR1 MDHEN, CDR2 SYDVKM. CDR3 size: 14 residues. With V trimmed by 6 bases and J by 6 bases, 6 bases remained unmatched. CDR3 sequence: CASRLTGGAQPQHF. The CDR3 coding sequence is TGTGCCAGCAGACTGACAGGGGGGGCTCAGCCCCAGCATTTT.

Points on this clonotype: This may be a read error: a much more frequent sequence differs by one nucleotide. This chain connects TRBV4-1 to TRBJ2-1; 8 bases line up with TRBD2. Germline V CDR1 and CDR2: MGHRA, YSYEKL. V trimming: 4 bases; J trimming: 8 bases; junction bases outside the gene matches: 10. The CDR3 loop spans 15 amino acids. The CDR3 loop is CASSLVTGGPDEQFF. In nucleotides, the CDR3 is TGCGCCAGCAGCCTAGTAACGGGAGGGCCGGATGAGCAGTTCTTC.

The chain has TRBV12-3 or TRBV12-4 and TRBJ2-6, with a tentative D call TRBD1 (5 bases). With 3 bases removed from V and 18 bases from J, the gap between germline ends came to 24 bases. The CDR3 runs 15 residues. The CDR3 here is CASSLDTAGANARTF. DNA for the CDR3: TGTGCCAGCAGTTTGGATACTGCTGGGGCCAACGCCCGGACTTTC.

The genes are TRBV6-6 and TRBJ2-1; 9 nucleotides line up with TRBD1. The germline V gene has CDR1 MNHNY and CDR2 SVGAGI (reference sequence). The CDR3 contains 16 residues. The J segment lost 7 bases and the V segment lost 0 bases, leaving 7 bases of the junction unmatched. This CDR3 reads CASSYSQGALENEQFF. CDR3 coding DNA: TGTGCCAGCAGTTACTCACAGGGGGCGCTTGAAAATGAGCAGTTCTTC.

The chain's CDR3 is CSVVRETQFF. CDR3 nucleotide sequence: TGCAGCGTTGTGAGAGAGACCCAGTTCTTC. The chain is built from TRBV29-1 and TRBJ2-1; D uncertain. The V gene's germline CDR1 is SQVTM and CDR2 ANQGSEA. Trimming removed 4 bases at V and 13 bases at J, with 11 bases between. The CDR3 spans 10 residues.

The chain uses TRBV2 and TRBJ2-7; 10 positions match TRBD1. The CDR3 extends over 15 amino acids. The V gene's germline CDR1 is SNHLY and CDR2 FYNNEI. V trimming: 6 bases; J trimming: 1 base; junction bases outside the gene matches: 6. This chain's CDR3 is CASRSGTGASYEQYF. The CDR3, as DNA: TGTGCCAGCAGGTCCGGGACAGGGGCGTCCTACGAGCAGTACTTC.

This clonotype was observed a handful of times. Here the CDR3 reads CASSLGGGGYNEQFF. The CDR3 nucleotides read TGTGCCAGCAGCTTGGGGGGCGGGGGCTACAATGAGCAGTTCTTC. V usage is TRBV5-5 and J usage is TRBJ2-1; the match to TRBD2 covers 7 bases. The junction had 3 bases not matched to a gene; V was cut back by 0 bases and J by 3 bases. This CDR3 has 15 residues. Germline assignment: CDR1 SGHKS and CDR2 YYEKEE (reference sequence).

Only a few counts were recorded for this clonotype. The chain has TRBV4-2 and TRBJ1-6; no clear D. The V and J ends lost 0 bases and 7 bases respectively, with 13 bases between them. Germline CDR1 reads LGHNA; CDR2 reads YNFKEQ. The CDR3 spans 16 residues. Here the CDR3 reads CASSQDLLLMNSPLHF. The CDR3, as DNA: TGTGCCAGCAGCCAAGATTTACTCCTGATGAATTCACCCCTCCACTTT.

This clonotype was picked up many times. The chain combines TRBV9 with TRBJ2-1; 15 positions agree with TRBD2. The J segment lost 10 bases and the V segment lost 7 bases, leaving 6 bases of the junction unmatched. The CDR3 covers 14 residues. Germline CDR1 and CDR2: SGDLS and YYNGEE. DNA for the CDR3: TGTGCCAGCCAAGTGGGACTAGCGGGAGGCGAGCAGTTCTTC. Translation gives CASQVGLAGGEQFF. Combining the CDR3 with reference TRBV9 and TRBJ2-1 gives the whole variable domain DSGVTQTPKHLITATGQRVTLRCSPRSGDLSVYWYQQSLDQGLQFLIQYYNGEERAKGNILERFSAQQFPDLHSELNLSSLELGDSALYFCASQVGLAGGEQFFGPGTRLTVL.

This sequence joins TRBV30 and TRBJ1-3, with unresolved D. Germline loops: CDR1 GTSNPN, CDR2 SVGIG (reference sequence). The V end lost 3 bases, the J end lost 4 bases, and 10 bases lay between the germline ends. This CDR3 comprises 13 residues. The CDR3 loop reads CAWSQTGGNTIYF. The DNA for the CDR3 is TGTGCCTGGAGCCAAACCGGGGGAAACACCATATATTTT.